The 32 T cell receptor beta chains below all came from one sample that was sequenced in a study of shared clonotypes between healthy human individuals. Terminally differentiated effector memory CD45RA+ cells were excluded from the naive CD8 cells, which were CD45RO-negative and positively selected for CCR7. The table came from immunoSEQ multiplex PCR; TCRdb's copy has only in-frame clones and leaves some out. The table has roughly 2.1 million clones, 90% to 95% seen once; the top ten hold about 1.5%. What was sequenced was naive CD8+ T cells from PBMCs. The receptor source for this set is a man younger than 30 in good health. Some clones in this sample may be carry-over from other donors' samples.

Details on this clone: Different DNA sequences within this sample yield the same CDR3. The chain uses TRBV11-2 and TRBJ2-7, with no clear D. Trimming took 1 base from V and 4 from J, leaving 5 bases between them. Germline assignment: CDR1 SGHAT and CDR2 FQNNGV. This CDR3 region has 12 residues. The DNA of the CDR3 is TGTGCCAGCAGCTTAGTCCTATACGAGCAGTACTTC. Protein product: CASSLVLYEQYF.

V is TRBV29-1 and J is TRBJ1-1; D not certain. V gave up 6 bases and J gave up 8 bases, with 13 bases separating them. The CDR3 is 11 residues long. Per germline, CDR1 SQVTM and CDR2 ANQGSEA. The CDR3 here is CSVTEPPEAFF. The CDR3 DNA reads TGCAGCGTGACTGAACCCCCCGAAGCTTTCTTT.

The V and J genes are TRBV7-6 and TRBJ2-2; tentatively, D is TRBD1 (8 bases). The CDR3 totals 17 residues. Germline V gives CDR1 SGHVS, CDR2 FNYEAQ. Trimming cost V 5 bases and J 7 bases, with 23 bases left between them. The CDR3 spells CASSRGVGTGYNGELFF. The DNA for the CDR3 is TGTGCCAGCAGCCGGGGGGTCGGGACAGGTTACAACGGGGAGCTGTTTTTT.

Concerning this clone: The sample has other DNA sequences that encode this CDR3 too. The chain links TRBV10-3 to TRBJ2-1; D is ambiguous. Germline lookup yields CDR1 ENHRY and CDR2 SYGVKD. Trimming cost V 0 bases and J 6 bases, with 3 bases left between them. The length of the CDR3 is 12 residues. The CDR3 protein is CAISESANEQFF. The CDR3 coding sequence is TGTGCCATCAGTGAGTCCGCCAATGAGCAGTTCTTC.

CDR3: CATSKGGLAGVGELFF. Here the CDR3 DNA reads TGTGCCACCAGCAAAGGGGGACTAGCGGGAGTCGGGGAGCTGTTTTTT. This chain links TRBV15 with TRBJ2-2; 14 positions agree with TRBD2. Germline V gene sequence: CDR1 LNHNV, CDR2 YYDKDF (reference sequence). The CDR3 length is 16 residues. Trimming removed 4 bases from V and 7 bases from J; junction bases left unmatched: 5.

In DNA, the CDR3 is TGTGCCAGCAGTTTCTACGACAGGGGGGGAGTAGCCGGGCAGTTCTTC. Encoded protein: CASSFYDRGGVAGQFF. The chain joins TRBV7-9 to TRBJ2-1, with 9 bases fitting TRBD1. Germline CDR1 is SEHNR and CDR2 is FQNEAQ (reference sequence). CDR3 size: 16 residues. The junction had 18 bases not matched to a gene; V was cut back by 6 bases and J by 12 bases.

J is TRBJ2-7 and V is TRBV25-1; D not resolved. Germline V lookup: CDR1 MGHDK, CDR2 SYGVNS. V lost 2 bases and J lost 4, with 6 bases in between. The CDR3 length is 12 residues. CDR3 sequence: CASSENDYEQYF. CDR3 bases: TGTGCCAGCAGTGAAAATGATTACGAGCAGTACTTC.

The gene calls are TRBV7-9 and TRBJ2-3, with D possibly being TRBD2 (5 bases). CDR1 and CDR2 (germline): SEHNR, FQNEAQ (reference sequence). Trimming pared 6 bases from V and 6 bases from J, leaving 19 bases between. The CDR3 length is 15 residues. CDR3: CASRELLGEADTQYF. The DNA of the CDR3 is TGTGCCAGCAGGGAGCTGTTGGGAGAAGCCGATACGCAGTATTTT.

The rearrangement joins TRBV7-9 to TRBJ2-1, with 9 bases that match TRBD2. This CDR3 contains 16 residues. V lost 8 bases and J lost 6; bases outside the gene matches: 14. CDR1 is SEHNR, CDR2 FQNEAQ, per germline (reference sequence). CDR3 in DNA: TGTGCCAGCGTCGGGGGACCTAGCGGGAAGGGCAATGAGCAGTTCTTC. Its protein product is CASVGGPSGKGNEQFF.

V gene TRBV27 combines with J gene TRBJ2-7; TRBD1 agrees at 8 bases. The CDR3 length is 15 residues. Germline values: CDR1 MNHEY, CDR2 SMNVEV (reference sequence). J was trimmed by 3 bases and V by 6 bases; bases with no gene match: 10. This CDR3 is CASSGTGSSGYEQYF. CDR3 nucleotides: TGTGCCAGCAGCGGGACAGGTTCCTCTGGCTACGAGCAGTACTTC.

The rearrangement joins TRBV14 to TRBJ2-1; D unclear. V was trimmed by 1 base and J by 8 bases, leaving 21 bases between them. CDR1 and CDR2 from the germline V gene are SGHDN and FVKESK. The CDR3 has 17 residues. CDR3 region: CASSQGTSVFPRDEQFF. CDR3 coding DNA: TGTGCCAGCAGCCAAGGGACCAGTGTTTTCCCTAGGGATGAGCAGTTCTTC.

In this sample, this clone turned up once. Different DNA sequences within this sample yield the same CDR3. V is TRBV28 and J is TRBJ2-7, with 9 bases aligning to TRBD1. From germline, CDR1 is MDHEN and CDR2 SYDVKM. V was pared by 6 bases and J by 4 bases, with 10 bases of the junction left unmatched. The CDR3 spans 15 residues. This CDR3 reads CASSSPGTGRYEQYF. The CDR3 DNA is TGTGCCAGCAGCTCCCCGGGGACAGGGAGATACGAGCAGTACTTC.

The J gene is TRBJ2-7, the V gene TRBV4-1, with 11 bases that match TRBD2. The CDR3 is made up of 15 amino acids. J gave up 3 bases and V 4 bases, and 5 bases lay outside the gene matches. Per the germline V gene, CDR1 is MGHRA and CDR2 is YSYEKL. CDR3 region: CASSPTSGEIYEQYF. CDR3 in DNA: TGCGCCAGCAGCCCGACTAGCGGGGAGATCTACGAGCAGTACTTC.

The chain has TRBV28 and TRBJ2-5; TRBD2 is a possible D gene (6 bases). The CDR3 runs 17 residues. Germline lookup yields CDR1 MDHEN and CDR2 SYDVKM. The ends were cut back, 1 base at V and 3 bases at J, with 18 bases in the middle. CDR3 protein: CASSLFSGGTGEETQYF. In nucleotides, the CDR3 is TGTGCCAGCAGTTTATTTTCGGGCGGGACGGGTGAAGAGACCCAGTACTTC.

This chain connects TRBV29-1 to TRBJ2-2, with D hard to call. V dropped 4 bases and J dropped 1 base, with 13 bases sitting between them. The CDR3 spans 15 residues. Germline V CDR1 and CDR2: SQVTM, ANQGSEA. The CDR3 protein is CSVARTAQNTGELFF. The CDR3 region has the DNA TGCAGCGTTGCAAGGACGGCCCAGAACACCGGGGAGCTGTTTTTT.

V and J are TRBV27 and TRBJ2-3; D is tentatively TRBD1 or TRBD2 (5 bases each). There are 19 residues in the CDR3. Trimming cost V 5 bases and J 2 bases, with 26 bases left between them. Germline CDR1 is MNHEY and CDR2 is SMNVEV (reference sequence). DNA for the CDR3: TGTGCCAGCAGTCCCTGGGGCCTGTGGCAGTCGGGGACCACAGATACGCAGTATTTT. Protein: CASSPWGLWQSGTTDTQYF.

On this clone itself: Other DNA sequences in this specimen translate into the identical CDR3. The chain has TRBV7-9 and TRBJ1-1; D not certain. Germline CDR1 reads SEHNR; CDR2 reads FQNEAQ (reference sequence). Trimming shortened V by 1 base and J by 7 bases, and 7 bases separated the two germline ends. There are 12 residues in the CDR3. The CDR3 protein is CASSLGASEAFF. In DNA form, the CDR3 reads TGTGCCAGCAGCTTAGGCGCCAGTGAAGCTTTCTTT.

This chain joins TRBV27 and TRBJ2-7; a possible D gene is TRBD1 (5 bases). In germline, CDR1 is MNHEY, CDR2 SMNVEV (reference sequence). V was shortened by 5 bases and J by 2 bases, with 13 bases between the two germline ends. This CDR3 contains 14 residues. The CDR3 nucleotides read TGTGCCAGCAGTCCTAGGGCAGGGACCTACGAGCAGTACTTC. It translates to CASSPRAGTYEQYF.

The rearrangement uses TRBV28 and TRBJ2-3; perhaps TRBD1 as D (5 bases). Germline V gene sequence: CDR1 MDHEN, CDR2 SYDVKM. CDR3 length: 14 residues. Trimming took 7 bases from V and 2 from J, leaving 13 bases between them. The CDR3 spells CASNQDRSTDTQYF. CDR3 DNA: TGTGCCAGCAACCAAGACAGATCCACAGATACGCAGTATTTT.

The chain couples TRBV29-1 to TRBJ1-4, with D perhaps TRBD1 (6 bases). Per the germline V gene, CDR1 is SQVTM and CDR2 is ANQGSEA. The CDR3 runs 14 residues. Deletions cut 7 bases from V and 4 bases from J, with 16 bases between. The CDR3 DNA is TGCAGCGCAGTAGGGGGTGAGATTAATGAAAAACTGTTTTTT. Residues: CSAVGGEINEKLFF.

Worth noting for this clone: The sample has other DNA sequences that encode this CDR3 too. The chain links TRBV5-6 to TRBJ2-7; 10 bases line up with TRBD1. This CDR3 is built from 13 residues. J gave up 5 bases and V 3 bases, and 2 bases lay outside the gene matches. The V gene's germline CDR1 is SGHDT and CDR2 YYEEEE. CDR3 residues: CASSWDRGDEQYF. The CDR3 region has the DNA TGTGCCAGCAGCTGGGACAGGGGCGACGAGCAGTACTTC.

The rearrangement uses TRBV6-1 and TRBJ2-1; the D gene is possibly TRBD2 (5 bases). The CDR3 covers 14 residues. The germline CDR1 and CDR2 sequences are MNHNS and SASEGT. V gave up 6 bases and J gave up 4 bases, with 13 bases separating them. The CDR3 is CASRHERRYNEQFF. CDR3 sequence (DNA): TGTGCCAGCAGGCATGAGCGGAGATACAATGAGCAGTTCTTC.

As regards this clone: Other DNA sequences of this sample code for an identical CDR3. This sequence joins TRBV27 and TRBJ1-1, with D perhaps matching TRBD1 (5 bases). Trimming shortened V by 6 bases and J by 0 bases, and 11 bases separated the two germline ends. This CDR3 spans 14 amino acids. Germline V CDR1 and CDR2: MNHEY, SMNVEV (reference sequence). The CDR3 loop is CASSPGGLNTEAFF. CDR3 coding DNA: TGTGCCAGCAGCCCGGGGGGGTTGAACACTGAAGCTTTCTTT.

The rearrangement links TRBV7-9 to TRBJ2-1; 8 bases map to TRBD2. The V segment lost 7 bases and the J segment 1 base; nucleotides outside the gene matches: 3. The CDR3 contains 14 residues. The germline CDR1 and CDR2 sequences are SEHNR and FQNEAQ (reference sequence). The CDR3 is CASNPSGSYNEQFF. The CDR3 bases are TGTGCCAGCAACCCTAGCGGGTCCTACAATGAGCAGTTCTTC.

The chain links TRBV6-1 to TRBJ2-7, with D possibly matching TRBD2 (6 bases). This CDR3 is 15 amino acids long. V lost 5 bases, J lost 4 bases, and 18 bases lay in between. Germline lookup yields CDR1 MNHNS and CDR2 SASEGT. The DNA for the CDR3 is TGTGCCAGCAGTCCTCCCCCGGGGAGGCATTACGAGCAGTACTTC. As protein: CASSPPPGRHYEQYF.

This clone came up a few times. V is TRBV19 and J is TRBJ1-5, with D possibly being TRBD1 (6 bases). The CDR3 sequence is 13 residues long. Trimming took off 6 bases at V and 5 bases at J, with 11 bases between the two ends. Germline V CDR1 and CDR2: LNHDA, SQIVND (reference sequence). The CDR3 DNA reads TGTGCCAGTAGAGGGACAAGGCATCAGCCCCAGCATTTT. Translated: CASRGTRHQPQHF.

This chain joins TRBV2 and TRBJ2-7, with D hard to call. This CDR3 spans 15 amino acids. V dropped 1 base and J dropped 3 bases, with 13 bases sitting between them. Germline loops: CDR1 SNHLY, CDR2 FYNNEI. The CDR3, as DNA: TGTGCCAGCAGTGAAGTCCAGGATTGGAACTACGAGCAGTACTTC. This sequence encodes CASSEVQDWNYEQYF.

The chain recombines TRBV10-3 with TRBJ2-1, with 8 bases identical to TRBD2. V dropped 6 bases and J dropped 4; count of bases not matched to a gene: 5. This CDR3 spans 14 amino acids. Germline CDR1 ENHRY, CDR2 SYGVKD. Written as DNA, the CDR3 is TGTGCCATCAGCCCGGGACTAGAATACAATGAGCAGTTCTTC. This sequence encodes CAISPGLEYNEQFF.

The V call is TRBV6-1, the J call TRBJ1-2; D ambiguous. Germline V CDR1 and CDR2: MNHNS, SASEGT. The CDR3 has 13 amino acids. V was pared by 2 bases and J by 4 bases, with 8 bases between. The CDR3: CASSEFTSYGYTF. CDR3 bases: TGTGCCAGCAGTGAATTCACCTCCTATGGCTACACCTTC.

This chain uses TRBV7-9 with TRBJ1-1; D might be TRBD1 (5 bases). This CDR3 has 15 residues. The V gene's germline CDR1 is SEHNR and CDR2 FQNEAQ (reference sequence). Trimming removed 5 bases from V and 7 bases from J, with 20 bases in between. The CDR3 sequence is CASSPDTGARSEAFF. The CDR3 DNA follows: TGTGCCAGCAGCCCGGATACTGGGGCTCGAAGTGAAGCTTTCTTT.

The chain has TRBV11-2 and TRBJ2-2; 9 bases map to TRBD1. V was pared by 5 bases and J by 0 bases, with 7 bases of the junction left unmatched. The CDR3 runs 17 residues. Germline V gene data show CDR1 as SGHAT and CDR2 as FQNNGV. As DNA, the CDR3 is TGTGCCAGCAGCCGCTCGGGGGACAGGGCGAACACCGGGGAGCTGTTTTTT. The encoded protein is CASSRSGDRANTGELFF.

This chain connects TRBV6-6 to TRBJ2-7; 11 bases align to TRBD2. There are 16 residues in the CDR3. V trimming: 2 bases; J trimming: 1 base; junction bases outside the gene matches: 4. CDR1 and CDR2 (germline): MNHNY, SVGAGI (reference sequence). The CDR3 region has the DNA TGTGCCAGCAGTTACAAACTAGCGGGAGATTCCTACGAGCAGTACTTC. Encoded protein: CASSYKLAGDSYEQYF.